This T cell receptor beta chain was documented in a study of shared clonotypes between healthy human individuals. Study-wide findings and caveats: Only blood was sampled, and tissue TCR repertoires likely differ from blood ones.

CD8 cells classed as naive were CD45RO-negative and positively selected for CCR7, excluding terminally differentiated effector memory CD45RA+ cells. In regard to this clone: Its cognate antigen is unknown.

In the authors' workflow: Filtering of immunoSEQ junctional sequences could not match full-length read filtering. Using immunoSEQ multiplex PCR, the repertoire was profiled, and TCRdb retains in-frame clones only, with some absent. The V and J calls and the clone size are those of that table, but D and trimming were determined from the DNA. The sample has 2 million to 2.5 million clones, around 96% seen once. Trimming shortened V by 7 bases and J by 4 bases, and 13 bases separated the two germline ends. Germline CDR1 is MNHEY and CDR2 is SVGAGI. This CDR3 comprises 13 residues. This TCR was recovered from a man aged 18 to 29 in good health. The specimen was naive CD8+ T cells sorted from blood. The rearrangement uses TRBV6-5 and TRBJ1-1, with TRBD1 as a possible D gene (5 bases). The CDR3 reads CASKKGRVTEAFF. DNA for the CDR3: TGTGCCAGCAAGAAGGGGCGGGTCACTGAAGCTTTCTTT.